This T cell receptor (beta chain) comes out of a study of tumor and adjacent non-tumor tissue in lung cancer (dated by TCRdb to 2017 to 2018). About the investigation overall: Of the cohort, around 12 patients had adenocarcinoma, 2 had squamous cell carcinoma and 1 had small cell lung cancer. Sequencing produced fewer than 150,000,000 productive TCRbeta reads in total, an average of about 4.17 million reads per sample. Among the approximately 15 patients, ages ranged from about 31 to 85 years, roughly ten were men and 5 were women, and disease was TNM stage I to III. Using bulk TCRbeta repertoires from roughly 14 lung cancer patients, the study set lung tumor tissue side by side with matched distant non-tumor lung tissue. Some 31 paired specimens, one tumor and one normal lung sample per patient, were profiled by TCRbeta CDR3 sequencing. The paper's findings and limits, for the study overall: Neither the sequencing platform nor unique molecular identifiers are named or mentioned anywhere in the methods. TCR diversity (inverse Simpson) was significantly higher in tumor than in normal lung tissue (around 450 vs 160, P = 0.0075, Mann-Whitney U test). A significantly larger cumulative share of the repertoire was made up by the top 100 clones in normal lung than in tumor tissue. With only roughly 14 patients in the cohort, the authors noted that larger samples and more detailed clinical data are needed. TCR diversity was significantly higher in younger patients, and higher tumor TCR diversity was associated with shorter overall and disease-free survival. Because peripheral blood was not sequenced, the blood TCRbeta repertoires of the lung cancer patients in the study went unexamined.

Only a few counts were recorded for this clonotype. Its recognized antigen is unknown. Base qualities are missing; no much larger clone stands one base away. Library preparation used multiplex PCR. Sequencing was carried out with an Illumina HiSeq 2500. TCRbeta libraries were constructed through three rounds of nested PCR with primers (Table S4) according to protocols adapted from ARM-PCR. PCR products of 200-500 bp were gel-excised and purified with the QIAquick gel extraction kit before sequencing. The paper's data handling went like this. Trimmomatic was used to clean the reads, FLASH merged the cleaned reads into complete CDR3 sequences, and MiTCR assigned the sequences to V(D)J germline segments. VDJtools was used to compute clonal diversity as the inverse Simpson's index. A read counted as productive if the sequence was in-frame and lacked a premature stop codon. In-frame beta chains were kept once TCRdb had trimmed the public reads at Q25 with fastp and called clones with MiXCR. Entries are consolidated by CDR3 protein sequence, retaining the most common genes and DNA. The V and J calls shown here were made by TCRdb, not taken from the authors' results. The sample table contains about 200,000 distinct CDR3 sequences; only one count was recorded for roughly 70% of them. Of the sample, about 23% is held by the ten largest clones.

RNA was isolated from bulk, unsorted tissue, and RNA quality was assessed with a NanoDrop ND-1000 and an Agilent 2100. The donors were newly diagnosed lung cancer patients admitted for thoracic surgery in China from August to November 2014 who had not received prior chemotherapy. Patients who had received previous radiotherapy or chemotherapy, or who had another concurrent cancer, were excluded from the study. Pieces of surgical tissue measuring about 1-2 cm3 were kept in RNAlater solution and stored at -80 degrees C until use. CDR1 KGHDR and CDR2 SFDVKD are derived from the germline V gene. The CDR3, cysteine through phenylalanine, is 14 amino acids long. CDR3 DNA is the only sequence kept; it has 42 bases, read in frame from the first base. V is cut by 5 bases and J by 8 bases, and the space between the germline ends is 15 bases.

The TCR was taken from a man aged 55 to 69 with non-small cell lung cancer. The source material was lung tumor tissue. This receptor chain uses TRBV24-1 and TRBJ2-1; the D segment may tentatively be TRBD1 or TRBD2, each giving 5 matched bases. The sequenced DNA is TGTGCCACCAGTGTCCGTGGGGGTATAGATGAGCAGTTCTTC. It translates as CATSVRGGIDEQFF.